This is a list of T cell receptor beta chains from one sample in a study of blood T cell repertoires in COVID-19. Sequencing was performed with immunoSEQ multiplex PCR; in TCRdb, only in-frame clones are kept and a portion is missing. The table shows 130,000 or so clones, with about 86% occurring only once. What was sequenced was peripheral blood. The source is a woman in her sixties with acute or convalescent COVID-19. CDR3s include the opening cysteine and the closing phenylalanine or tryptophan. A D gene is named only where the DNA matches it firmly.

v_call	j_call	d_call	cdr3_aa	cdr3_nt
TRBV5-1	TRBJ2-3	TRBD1	CASSWDSRQSVTDTQYF	TGCGCCAGCAGCTGGGACAGTAGACAATCCGTGACAGATACGCAGTATTTT
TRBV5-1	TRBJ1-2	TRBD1	CASQEQGSNYGYTF	TGCGCCAGTCAGGAACAGGGGTCTAACTATGGCTACACCTTC
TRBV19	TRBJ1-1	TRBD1	CASSSPGQGSTEAFF	TGTGCCAGTAGCTCGCCGGGACAGGGGAGCACTGAAGCTTTCTTT
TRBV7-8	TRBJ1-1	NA	CASSLGRRGTEAFF	TGTGCCAGCAGCTTGGGCAGGCGTGGCACTGAAGCTTTCTTT
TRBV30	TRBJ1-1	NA	CAWMQGARTEAFF	TGTGCCTGGATGCAGGGTGCAAGGACTGAAGCTTTCTTT
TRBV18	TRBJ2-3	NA	CASSPSALLGDTQYF	TGTGCCAGCTCCCCCTCGGCTCTACTAGGGGATACGCAGTATTTT
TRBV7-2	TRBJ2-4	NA	CASSLDRVGGNIQYF	TGTGCCAGCAGCTTAGATAGAGTTGGCGGCAACATTCAGTACTTC
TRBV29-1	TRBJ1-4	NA	CSVVGGGDATNEKLFF	TGCAGCGTTGTAGGCGGGGGAGATGCCACTAATGAAAAACTGTTTTTT
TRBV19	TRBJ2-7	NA	CASSIRLRNEQYF	TGTGCCAGTAGTATAAGGCTCAGGAACGAGCAGTACTTC
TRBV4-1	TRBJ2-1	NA	CASSRARGYDEQFF	TGCGCCAGCAGCCGGGCTCGGGGGTACGATGAGCAGTTCTTC
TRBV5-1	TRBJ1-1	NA	CASSLGAVGTEAFF	TGCGCCAGCAGCTTGGGAGCGGTGGGGACTGAAGCTTTCTTT
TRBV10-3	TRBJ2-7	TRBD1	CAISERDRGVKSSYEQYF	TGTGCCATCAGTGAGAGGGACAGGGGGGTAAAGAGCTCCTACGAGCAGTACTTC
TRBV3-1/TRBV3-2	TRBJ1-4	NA	CASSGQSVTGNEKLFF	TGTGCCAGCAGCGGACAGTCGGTAACGGGGAATGAAAAACTGTTTTTT
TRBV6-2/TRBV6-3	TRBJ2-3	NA	CASSYHMGGATDTQYF	TGTGCCAGCAGTTACCACATGGGGGGGGCCACAGATACGCAGTATTTT
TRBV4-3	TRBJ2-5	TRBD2	CASSQQLAGQETQYF	TGCGCCAGCAGCCAGCAATTAGCGGGGCAAGAGACCCAGTACTTC
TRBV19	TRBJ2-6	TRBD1	CASSIGPGQGPSGANVLTF	TGTGCCAGTAGTATAGGACCGGGACAGGGACCTTCTGGGGCCAACGTCCTGACTTTC
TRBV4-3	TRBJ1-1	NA	CASSQGGRYNTEAFF	TGCGCCAGCAGCCAAGGGGGGCGGTATAACACTGAAGCTTTCTTT